Following are 27 T cell receptor beta chains from one sample sequenced in a study of beta chain features in type 1 diabetes. Study-level points and caveats: TCRB CDR3s were moderately but significantly shorter in Type 1 diabetes patients in all four CD4+ subsets.

No antigen is known for these receptors. Every bit of the isolated RNA underwent reverse transcription, so sequencing read expressed TCRB transcripts. Produced via immunoSEQ multiplex PCR; TCRdb's table is partial and in-frame only. Of under 300,000 clones detected, around 20% appear once; the ten largest clones hold 0.025% to 0.035%. The specimen was naive CD4+ T cells from blood. These receptors came from a woman between 35 and 50 years old with type 1 diabetes.

CDR3 DNA sequence: TGTGCCAGCAGGGGACAGGGGATCTACGAGCAGTACTTC. This translates into CASRGQGIYEQYF. V is TRBV6-5 and J is TRBJ2-7, with 10 nucleotides matching TRBD1. Germline V CDR1 and CDR2: MNHEY, SVGAGI. The CDR3 runs to 13 residues. V shed 6 bases, J shed 3 bases, and the junction held 2 bases outside the gene matches.

This clone appeared a few times. This chain uses TRBV9 with TRBJ2-7, with a possible D match to TRBD1 (6 bases). With 0 bases removed from V and 0 bases from J, the gap between germline ends came to 10 bases. This CDR3 comprises 15 residues. Germline CDR1 reads SGDLS; CDR2 reads YYNGEE. This CDR3 is CASSVATGSSYEQYF. Written as DNA, the CDR3 is TGTGCCAGCAGCGTAGCTACAGGGTCCTCCTACGAGCAGTACTTC.

This chain connects TRBV2 to TRBJ1-4; D is uncertain. This CDR3 is built from 12 residues. Trimming cost V 6 bases and J 4 bases, with 6 bases left between them. Germline-derived CDR1 and CDR2 are SNHLY and FYNNEI. The CDR3 sequence is CASSVFNEKLFF. DNA for the CDR3: TGTGCCAGCAGCGTCTTTAATGAAAAACTGTTTTTT.

This clone was recorded once. V and J are TRBV5-1 and TRBJ2-5; 9 bases line up with TRBD1. Trimming at V came to 0 bases and at J to 2 bases, leaving 14 bases not matched to a gene. Germline CDR1 and CDR2: SGHRS and YFSETQ. The CDR3 spans 19 residues. For the CDR3, the DNA is TGCGCCAGCAGCTTGGCCGGTTCCTATTCGACAGGGGGGCAAGAGACCCAGTACTTC. Translated, it gives CASSLAGSYSTGGQETQYF.

V usage is TRBV2 and J usage is TRBJ2-2; TRBD2 agrees at 10 bases. CDR3 size: 15 residues. Trimming took 2 bases from V and 8 from J; bases not matched to a gene: 5. Looked up from germline, CDR1 is SNHLY and CDR2 is FYNNEI. CDR3 loop: CASSETGLAKGELFF. As DNA, the CDR3 is TGTGCCAGCAGTGAAACGGGACTAGCGAAGGGGGAGCTGTTTTTT.

This chain joins TRBV6-5 and TRBJ2-2, with 7 positions matching TRBD1. V dropped 5 bases and J dropped 8; count of bases not matched to a gene: 5. In germline, CDR1 is MNHEY, CDR2 SVGAGI. CDR3 length: 13 amino acids. The CDR3 is CASSKNRGGELFF. DNA for the CDR3: TGTGCCAGCAGTAAAAACAGGGGTGGGGAGCTGTTTTTT.

J is TRBJ1-1 and V is TRBV7-2; 9 positions agree with TRBD1. The CDR3 is 14 amino acids. J was trimmed by 5 bases and V by 7 bases; bases with no gene match: 8. In germline, CDR1 is SGHTA, CDR2 FQGNSA. The CDR3 reads CASTPGQGRTEAFF. The CDR3 coding sequence is TGTGCCAGCACCCCGGGACAGGGCAGGACTGAAGCTTTCTTT.

V is TRBV7-2 and J is TRBJ1-5, with a weak D call TRBD1 (5 bases). The V end lost 1 base, the J end lost 6 bases, and 13 bases lay between the germline ends. Germline CDR1 and CDR2: SGHTA and FQGNSA. This CDR3 is 15 amino acids long. This chain's CDR3 is CASSLGGLGGQPQHF. CDR3 nucleotide sequence: TGTGCCAGCAGCTTAGGGGGACTCGGAGGTCAGCCCCAGCATTTT.

J is TRBJ1-6 and V is TRBV10-3; TRBD1 agrees at 12 bases. J was trimmed by 11 bases and V by 2 bases; bases with no gene match: 1. Germline CDR1 is ENHRY and CDR2 is SYGVKD. The CDR3 length is 14 residues. CDR3 sequence (DNA): TGTGCCATCAGTGAGGGGACAGGGGGCGCACCCCTCCACTTT. Translated, it gives CAISEGTGGAPLHF.

The J gene is TRBJ1-2, the V gene TRBV28, with D hard to call. The CDR3 loop spans 14 amino acids. The germline V and J ends were trimmed by 7 bases and 3 bases, with 15 bases remaining between them. From germline, CDR1 is MDHEN and CDR2 SYDVKM. The CDR3 here is CASIPTPWYYGYTF. CDR3 DNA sequence: TGTGCCAGCATTCCGACTCCATGGTACTATGGCTACACCTTC.

This chain connects TRBV5-1 to TRBJ2-6, with D maybe TRBD2 (5 bases). V was pared by 6 bases and J by 0 bases, with 13 bases between. The CDR3 runs 16 residues. Germline CDR1 SGHRS, CDR2 YFSETQ. CDR3 nucleotide sequence: TGCGCCAGCACCACCGGACGGGACTCTGGGGCCAACGTCCTGACTTTC. This translates into CASTTGRDSGANVLTF.

The sample holds a few counts of this clone. This chain links TRBV5-4 with TRBJ2-7, with TRBD2 matching over 7 bases. This CDR3 contains 14 residues. Germline values: CDR1 SGHNT, CDR2 YYREEE (reference sequence). The V gene end was trimmed by 0 bases and the J gene end by 6 bases; junction bases not matched to a gene: 6. The CDR3 bases are TGTGCCAGCAGCTTGGGGGGAGGGCCGAGCGAGCAGTACTTC. Translating gives CASSLGGGPSEQYF.

There are a few counts of this clone. The rearrangement links TRBV18 to TRBJ2-3; D is undetermined. V was shortened by 3 bases and J by 2 bases, with 12 bases between the two germline ends. Germline V CDR1 and CDR2: KGHSH, LQKENI. CDR3 size: 15 residues. The CDR3 DNA reads TGTGCCAGCTCACCTGCGGCATTTACCACAGATACGCAGTATTTT. Translation: CASSPAAFTTDTQYF.

This clone was counted between two and nine times. The chain recombines TRBV18 with TRBJ2-1; tentatively, D is TRBD1 (5 bases). The CDR3 has 15 amino acids. Looked up from germline, CDR1 is KGHSH and CDR2 is LQKENI. V was clipped by 2 bases and J by 5 bases, with 13 bases between them. In DNA form, the CDR3 reads TGTGCCAGCTCACCATTGGCAGGGCAAAACAATGAGCAGTTCTTC. Its translation is CASSPLAGQNNEQFF.

The chain recombines TRBV5-4 with TRBJ2-7; the D gene is possibly TRBD2 (7 bases). Deletions cut 4 bases from V and 9 bases from J, with 26 bases between. Germline assignment: CDR1 SGHNT and CDR2 YYREEE (reference sequence). The CDR3 runs to 16 residues. The CDR3 spells CASSTRGAGAPHGQYF. Written as DNA, the CDR3 is TGTGCCAGCAGCACCCGGGGGGCAGGGGCGCCCCATGGGCAGTACTTC.

This sequence joins TRBV6-5 and TRBJ2-7; the match to TRBD1 covers 7 bases. Trimming at V came to 0 bases and at J to 2 bases, leaving 4 bases not matched to a gene. Germline assignment: CDR1 MNHEY and CDR2 SVGAGI. The CDR3 length is 15 residues. The chain's CDR3 is CASSYSWDSPYEQYF. The CDR3 DNA reads as TGTGCCAGCAGTTACTCGTGGGACAGCCCCTACGAGCAGTACTTC.

This clone occurred a few times. The gene calls are TRBV7-9 and TRBJ2-5, with D possibly TRBD1 on 7 matching bases. This CDR3 comprises 12 residues. Germline assignment: CDR1 SEHNR and CDR2 FQNEAQ (reference sequence). V lost 5 bases to trimming and J lost 10 bases, with 14 bases between them. CDR3: CASSAGQLDQYF. The CDR3 nucleotides are TGTGCCAGCAGCGCGGGACAGCTAGACCAGTACTTC.

This clone was found a few times. V and J are TRBV7-9 and TRBJ1-4, with 8 bases lining up with TRBD1. V lost 3 bases to trimming and J lost 5 bases; unmatched junction nucleotides: 5. The CDR3 is made up of 15 amino acids. Germline loops: CDR1 SEHNR, CDR2 FQNEAQ (reference sequence). The CDR3 spells CASSFGQGKNEKLFF. DNA for the CDR3: TGTGCCAGCAGCTTCGGACAGGGAAAGAATGAAAAACTGTTTTTT.

This CDR3 is CATSLTVYNSPLHF. The CDR3 nucleotides are TGTGCCACCAGTCTGACAGTCTATAATTCACCCCTCCACTTT. The chain has TRBV15 and TRBJ1-6, with D perhaps TRBD1 (5 bases). The CDR3 has 14 amino acids. The germline CDR1 and CDR2 sequences are LNHNV and YYDKDF (reference sequence). The V and J ends lost 6 bases and 3 bases respectively, with 9 bases between them.

This clone has a handful of counts. This CDR3 reads CASSRTSGDYNEQFF. In DNA, the CDR3 is TGTGCCAGCAGCCGAACTAGCGGGGACTACAATGAGCAGTTCTTC. The rearrangement joins TRBV6-5 to TRBJ2-1; 10 bases fit TRBD2. Germline trimming cut 6 bases from V and 3 bases from J; bases unmatched to any gene: 5. CDR1 is MNHEY, CDR2 SVGAGI, per germline. The CDR3 extends over 15 amino acids.

The chain uses TRBV5-1 and TRBJ2-7, with TRBD2 matching 10 bases. The length of the CDR3 is 15 residues. The V and J ends lost 1 base and 3 bases, in that order; junction bases with no gene match: 4. Per the germline V gene, CDR1 is SGHRS and CDR2 is YFSETQ. The CDR3 is CASSLTSGDLYEQYF. The CDR3 DNA follows: TGCGCCAGCAGCTTGACTAGCGGGGACCTCTACGAGCAGTACTTC.

This clone was seen only a few times. Other nucleotide sequences in the sample specify the same CDR3. V gene TRBV18 combines with J gene TRBJ2-3; no definite D call. Germline CDR1 is KGHSH and CDR2 is LQKENI. The CDR3 has 13 residues. The germline V and J ends were trimmed by 3 bases and 6 bases, with 10 bases remaining between them. The CDR3 DNA reads TGTGCCAGCTCACCCCTTACCCGGGATACGCAGTATTTT. It codes for CASSPLTRDTQYF.

This chain joins TRBV28 and TRBJ2-5, with a tentative D call TRBD1 (6 bases). From germline, CDR1 is MDHEN and CDR2 SYDVKM. CDR3 length equals 15 residues. Trimming left V 5 bases short and J 4 bases short, with 17 bases between. CDR3 in amino acids: CASSPPSGHAETQYF. CDR3 DNA: TGTGCCAGCAGTCCCCCTTCGGGACACGCAGAGACCCAGTACTTC.

This clone was seen a few times. The chain employs TRBV5-6 and TRBJ1-2; D may be TRBD1 (5 bases). CDR1 is SGHDT, CDR2 YYEEEE, per germline. The CDR3 sequence is 13 residues long. Trimming shortened V by 3 bases and J by 4 bases, and 10 bases separated the two germline ends. CDR3 amino acids: CASSSGFTYGYTF. The CDR3 DNA sequence: TGTGCCAGCAGCTCAGGGTTTACCTATGGCTACACCTTC.

This clone was seen a single time. The genes are TRBV11-1 and TRBJ1-6, with 7 nucleotides matching TRBD1. Looked up from germline, CDR1 is SGHAT and CDR2 is FQDESV (reference sequence). CDR3 length equals 15 residues. V trimming: 5 bases; J trimming: 8 bases; junction bases outside the gene matches: 9. CDR3 in DNA: TGTGCCAGCAGCCGACAGGGTTCTGGGGATTCACCCCTCCACTTT. Translated, it gives CASSRQGSGDSPLHF.

This clone was detected a few times. The genes are TRBV11-3 and TRBJ2-1, with 7 bases matching TRBD2. The CDR3 runs 14 residues. V dropped 3 bases and J dropped 4; count of bases not matched to a gene: 3. Germline CDR1 and CDR2: SGHNT and YENEEA. The CDR3 DNA sequence: TGTGCCAGCAGCTTCGGGGGAGGGTACAATGAGCAGTTCTTC. Residues: CASSFGGGYNEQFF.

This clone has only a few counts. The rearrangement links TRBV7-9 to TRBJ2-2; D not resolved. The germline CDR1 and CDR2 sequences are SEHNR and FQNEAQ (reference sequence). V lost 5 bases and J lost 0, with 13 bases in between. The CDR3 consists of 16 residues. The CDR3 loop is CASSPPGQANTGELFF. Written as DNA, the CDR3 is TGTGCCAGCAGCCCACCCGGCCAGGCGAACACCGGGGAGCTGTTTTTT.